The sample holds many counts of the clone carrying this T cell receptor beta chain. The antigen is not known. This record comes from a study of early T cells in non-severe SARS-CoV-2 infection. The overall study: Bulk RNA taken from unsorted whole blood was sequenced, leaving chains unpaired.

Individual cDNA molecules were tagged with unique molecular identifiers. TCRdb fed the 5' RACE reads into MiXCR, producing one record per CDR3 protein. Here the sample spans roughly 51,000 distinct CDR3 sequences, roughly 7.1% being singletons. Findings and limits, study-wide: Clonotype matching in VDJdb favored anti-spike CD8 responses and did not capture private and CD4 specificities.

The CDR3 has 14 residues. J lost 5 bases, V lost 1 base, and 5 bases had no gene match. Germline-derived CDR1 and CDR2 are SEHNR and FQNEAQ (reference sequence). The V gene is TRBV7-9, the J gene TRBJ2-7; 7 bases map to TRBD1. The receptor's source is an adult who was a healthcare worker with PCR-confirmed SARS-CoV-2 infection or an uninfected control (not recorded which). This material consisted of whole blood, taken at baseline. As DNA, the CDR3 is TGTGCCAGCAGCTTAGAGGGGGCGGGCGACGAGCAGTACTTC. This gives the protein CASSLEGAGDEQYF.